The clone carrying this T cell receptor (beta chain) was counted at least ten times. The V gene's germline CDR1 is SEHNR and CDR2 FQNEAQ (reference sequence). The CDR3 has 14 residues. V gave up 3 bases and J gave up 4 bases, with 13 bases separating them. These data are taken from a study of T cells in Graves' hyperthyroidism and ophthalmopathy. Regions amplified from RNA transcripts were the TCR beta CDR3 regions. A first-round RT-PCR of the TCR CDR3 used the HTBI primer set. TCRdb re-called the multiplex PCR reads through MiXCR, storing one row per CDR3 protein. The sample has a few hundred thousand distinct CDR3 sequences; 20% to 25% are singletons.

This sequence joins TRBV7-9 and TRBJ2-7; D remains ambiguous. This clonotype was obtained from a woman in her fifties or sixties with Graves' hyperthyroidism. Specimen: blood. The CDR3 nucleotides are TGTGCCAGCAGCTTTAGGGCAGTCACTTACGAGCAGTACTTC. Encoded protein: CASSFRAVTYEQYF. Drawing the rest from reference TRBV7-9 and TRBJ2-7, the complete variable domain is DTGVSQNPRHKITKRGQNVTFRCDPISEHNRLYWYRQTLGQGPEFLTYFQNEAQLEKSRLLSDRFSAERPKGSFSTLEIQRTEQGDSAMYLCASSFRAVTYEQYFGPGTRLTVT.